A selection of T cell receptor beta chains follows, all from one sample in a study of OX40 agonist ivuxolimab in advanced cancers. Method: immunoSEQ multiplex PCR; TCRdb's copy keeps in-frame clones and lacks some. Among 30,000 or so clones, roughly 84% were seen once, and the ten largest hold roughly a fifth. Sequencing was performed on CD4+ or CD8+ T cells sorted from blood, taken in a trial of the OX40 agonist ivuxolimab. Receptors were obtained from an adult with an advanced solid tumor such as melanoma, head and neck, liver or kidney cancer. Each CDR3 is given with its conserved first and last residue. A D gene is named only where the DNA matches it firmly. Not all rows give a size; the values are once, few, many and, for expanded clones, a class.

v_gene: TRBV7-9; d_gene: .; abundance: .; j_gene: TRBJ1-2; CDR3aa: CASSLGALGRNYGYTF; CDR3nt: TGTGCCAGCAGCTTAGGGGCTTTGGGACGTAACTATGGCTACACCTTC
v_gene: TRBV4-1; d_gene: .; abundance: .; j_gene: TRBJ2-1; CDR3aa: CASSQEWGINNEQFF; CDR3nt: TGCGCCAGCAGCCAAGAGTGGGGGATAAACAATGAGCAGTTCTTC
v_gene: TRBV7-9; d_gene: TRBD2; abundance: .; j_gene: TRBJ2-3; CDR3aa: CASSILAGPTDTQYF; CDR3nt: TGTGCCAGCAGCATACTAGCGGGACCCACAGATACGCAGTATTTT
v_gene: TRBV6-5; d_gene: TRBD1; abundance: .; j_gene: TRBJ1-2; CDR3aa: CASRTGNGYTF; CDR3nt: TGTGCCAGCAGGACAGGGAATGGCTACACCTTC
v_gene: TRBV10-3; d_gene: .; abundance: .; j_gene: TRBJ1-2; CDR3aa: CAISEPPQRGTANYGYTF; CDR3nt: TGTGCCATCAGTGAGCCTCCTCAGCGGGGCACAGCTAACTATGGCTACACCTTC
v_gene: TRBV9; d_gene: .; abundance: .; j_gene: TRBJ2-1; CDR3aa: CASSVAPRGPEQFF; CDR3nt: TGTGCCAGCAGCGTAGCCCCGCGGGGGCCCGAGCAGTTCTTC
v_gene: TRBV7-9; d_gene: .; abundance: .; j_gene: TRBJ2-3; CDR3aa: CASSKTGSTDTQYF; CDR3nt: TGTGCCAGCAGCAAGACAGGTAGCACAGATACGCAGTATTTT
v_gene: TRBV20-1; d_gene: .; abundance: .; j_gene: TRBJ1-1; CDR3aa: CSAPGGEAFF; CDR3nt: TGCAGTGCTCCTGGGGGGGAAGCTTTCTTT
v_gene: TRBV29-1; d_gene: .; abundance: few; j_gene: TRBJ2-6; CDR3aa: CSVEGLGANVLTF; CDR3nt: TGCAGCGTTGAAGGGTTGGGGGCCAACGTCCTGACTTTC
v_gene: TRBV6-5; d_gene: TRBD1; abundance: .; j_gene: TRBJ2-7; CDR3aa: CASSYIGTGSYEQYF; CDR3nt: TGTGCCAGCAGTTATATAGGGACAGGGTCCTACGAGCAGTACTTC
v_gene: TRBV4-1; d_gene: .; abundance: .; j_gene: TRBJ1-1; CDR3aa: CASSQVRVRTEAFF; CDR3nt: TGCGCCAGCAGCCAAGTAAGGGTGAGGACTGAAGCTTTCTTT
v_gene: TRBV27; d_gene: .; abundance: .; j_gene: TRBJ1-6; CDR3aa: CASSLGLGVNSPLHF; CDR3nt: TGTGCCAGCAGTTTAGGTTTAGGGGTGAATTCACCCCTCCACTTT
v_gene: TRBV30; d_gene: .; abundance: .; j_gene: TRBJ1-3; CDR3aa: CAWKGSGNTIYF; CDR3nt: TGTGCCTGGAAGGGCTCTGGAAACACCATATATTTT
v_gene: TRBV21-1; d_gene: .; abundance: many; j_gene: TRBJ2-2; CDR3aa: CASSKERLAGGATGELFF; CDR3nt: TGTGCCAGCAGCAAAGAGAGGCTAGCGGGGGGCGCGACCGGGGAGCTGTTTTTT
v_gene: TRBV28; d_gene: .; abundance: .; j_gene: TRBJ2-5; CDR3aa: CASSFLETQYF; CDR3nt: .
v_gene: TRBV28; d_gene: .; abundance: .; j_gene: TRBJ2-1; CDR3aa: CASSFRVRGDDEQFF; CDR3nt: TGTGCCAGCAGTTTTCGGGTACGAGGGGACGATGAGCAGTTCTTC
v_gene: TRBV4-3; d_gene: TRBD1; abundance: .; j_gene: TRBJ1-1; CDR3aa: CASSQAGGLRYTEAFF; CDR3nt: TGCGCCAGCAGCCAAGCAGGGGGACTCAGGTACACTGAAGCTTTCTTT
v_gene: TRBV27; d_gene: .; abundance: .; j_gene: TRBJ1-6; CDR3aa: CASTHLGQSYNSPLHF; CDR3nt: TGTGCCAGCACTCACCTTGGACAATCCTATAATTCACCCCTCCACTTT
v_gene: TRBV9; d_gene: .; abundance: .; j_gene: TRBJ2-3; CDR3aa: CASSVGAGITDTQYF; CDR3nt: TGTGCCAGCAGCGTAGGAGCAGGAATCACAGATACGCAGTATTTT
v_gene: TRBV4-1; d_gene: .; abundance: .; j_gene: TRBJ2-5; CDR3aa: CASSQAPYQETQYF; CDR3nt: TGCGCCAGCAGCCAAGCCCCATACCAAGAGACCCAGTACTTC
v_gene: TRBV19; d_gene: .; abundance: .; j_gene: TRBJ1-1; CDR3aa: CASSSPGTLEAFF; CDR3nt: TGTGCCAGTAGTTCACCGGGAACGCTTGAAGCTTTCTTT
v_gene: TRBV18; d_gene: .; abundance: .; j_gene: TRBJ1-1; CDR3aa: CASSPGLGEAFF; CDR3nt: TGTGCCAGCTCACCAGGGCTGGGTGAAGCTTTCTTT
v_gene: TRBV2; d_gene: TRBD1; abundance: .; j_gene: TRBJ1-6; CDR3aa: CASRRGLQGMYSPLHF; CDR3nt: TGTGCCAGCAGGAGGGGCCTACAGGGGATGTATTCACCCCTCCACTTT
v_gene: TRBV9; d_gene: TRBD2; abundance: once; j_gene: TRBJ2-1; CDR3aa: CASSVGGGSGVEQFF; CDR3nt: TGTGCCAGCAGCGTCGGGGGGGGTTCTGGGGTTGAGCAGTTCTTC
v_gene: TRBV7-8; d_gene: TRBD2; abundance: .; j_gene: TRBJ2-7; CDR3aa: CASSPSGSLNEQYF; CDR3nt: TGTGCCAGCAGCCCCAGCGGGAGTCTGAACGAGCAGTACTTC
v_gene: TRBV4-2; d_gene: TRBD2; abundance: .; j_gene: TRBJ2-1; CDR3aa: CASSLRTSGSNEQFF; CDR3nt: TGTGCCAGCAGCCTTAGGACTAGCGGGAGTAATGAGCAGTTCTTC
v_gene: TRBV30; d_gene: .; abundance: medium-sized; j_gene: TRBJ1-2; CDR3aa: CAWSDALRYGYTF; CDR3nt: TGTGCCTGGAGTGATGCTTTGCGATATGGCTACACCTTC
v_gene: TRBV4-1; d_gene: .; abundance: .; j_gene: TRBJ2-7; CDR3aa: CASSQGLDLYEQYF; CDR3nt: TGCGCCAGCAGCCAAGGACTGGACCTCTACGAGCAGTACTTC
v_gene: TRBV28; d_gene: TRBD1; abundance: .; j_gene: TRBJ1-1; CDR3aa: CASSLQGITEAFF; CDR3nt: TGTGCCAGCAGCCTACAGGGGATAACTGAAGCTTTCTTT
v_gene: TRBV10-3; d_gene: .; abundance: .; j_gene: TRBJ2-7; CDR3aa: CAISGGGGQQYF; CDR3nt: TGTGCCATCAGTGGAGGGGGAGGTCAGCAGTACTTC
v_gene: TRBV4-2; d_gene: TRBD1; abundance: once; j_gene: TRBJ1-2; CDR3aa: CASSSTGAPHGYTF; CDR3nt: TGTGCCAGCAGCTCTACAGGGGCGCCTCATGGCTACACCTTC
v_gene: TRBV6-5; d_gene: .; abundance: .; j_gene: TRBJ1-2; CDR3aa: CASSSMATYGYTF; CDR3nt: TGTGCCAGCTCCTCCATGGCCACTTATGGCTACACCTTC
v_gene: TRBV5-4; d_gene: .; abundance: .; j_gene: TRBJ2-5; CDR3aa: CASSFKGEGETQYF; CDR3nt: TGTGCCAGCAGCTTCAAGGGGGAGGGAGAGACCCAGTACTTC
v_gene: TRBV28; d_gene: TRBD1; abundance: .; j_gene: TRBJ1-6; CDR3aa: CASSFTPGQINSPLHF; CDR3nt: TGTGCCAGCAGTTTTACCCCGGGACAGATTAATTCACCCCTCCACTTT
v_gene: TRBV11-2; d_gene: TRBD2; abundance: .; j_gene: TRBJ2-1; CDR3aa: CASSQGLAGGGEQFF; CDR3nt: TGTGCCAGCAGCCAGGGACTAGCGGGAGGGGGGGAGCAGTTCTTC
v_gene: TRBV18; d_gene: TRBD1; abundance: .; j_gene: TRBJ2-1; CDR3aa: CASSLGQGSYNEQFF; CDR3nt: TGTGCCAGCTCACTTGGACAGGGTTCCTACAATGAGCAGTTCTTC
v_gene: TRBV27; d_gene: TRBD1; abundance: .; j_gene: TRBJ1-2; CDR3aa: CASSPGTGNGYTF; CDR3nt: TGTGCCAGCAGCCCCGGGACAGGGAATGGCTACACCTTC
v_gene: TRBV27; d_gene: .; abundance: few; j_gene: TRBJ2-3; CDR3aa: CASSPGRPSDTQYF; CDR3nt: TGTGCCAGCAGTCCGGGACGCCCCTCAGATACGCAGTATTTT
v_gene: TRBV28; d_gene: TRBD1; abundance: .; j_gene: TRBJ1-3; CDR3aa: CASTLTGDGNTIYF; CDR3nt: TGTGCCAGCACCCTAACAGGGGATGGAAACACCATATATTTT
v_gene: TRBV9; d_gene: .; abundance: .; j_gene: TRBJ1-2; CDR3aa: CASSVAVSWGYGYTF; CDR3nt: TGTGCCAGCAGCGTAGCAGTCAGTTGGGGGTATGGCTACACCTTC
v_gene: TRBV7-9; d_gene: .; abundance: .; j_gene: TRBJ2-6; CDR3aa: CASSLGDSFSGANVLTF; CDR3nt: TGTGCCAGCAGCTTAGGGGACTCCTTCTCTGGGGCCAACGTCCTGACTTTC
v_gene: TRBV5-1; d_gene: .; abundance: .; j_gene: TRBJ1-1; CDR3aa: CASSFLGRPQDTEAFF; CDR3nt: TGCGCCAGCAGCTTCTTGGGCAGGCCGCAGGACACTGAAGCTTTCTTT
v_gene: TRBV13; d_gene: TRBD2; abundance: .; j_gene: TRBJ2-2; CDR3aa: CASSALTSGLNTGELFF; CDR3nt: TGTGCCAGCAGCGCCCTGACTAGCGGGCTTAACACCGGGGAGCTGTTTTTT